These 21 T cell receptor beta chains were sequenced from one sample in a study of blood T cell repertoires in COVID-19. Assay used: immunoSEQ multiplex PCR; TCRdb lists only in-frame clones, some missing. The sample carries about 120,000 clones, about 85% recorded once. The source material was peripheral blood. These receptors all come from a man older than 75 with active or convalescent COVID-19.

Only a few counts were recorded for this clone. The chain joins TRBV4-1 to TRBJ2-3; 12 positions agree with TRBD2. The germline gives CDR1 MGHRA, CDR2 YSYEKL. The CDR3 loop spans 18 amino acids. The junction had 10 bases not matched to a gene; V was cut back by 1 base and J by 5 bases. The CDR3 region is CASSQASASGRAIDTQYF. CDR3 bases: TGCGCCAGCAGCCAAGCTAGCGCTAGCGGGAGGGCCATAGATACGCAGTATTTT.

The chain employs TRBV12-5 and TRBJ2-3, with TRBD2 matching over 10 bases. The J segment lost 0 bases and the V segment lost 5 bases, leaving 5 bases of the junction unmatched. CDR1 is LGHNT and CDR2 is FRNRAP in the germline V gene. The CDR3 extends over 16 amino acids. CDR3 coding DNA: TGTGCTAGTGGTCCAGGGACTAGCGCTAGCACAGATACGCAGTATTTT. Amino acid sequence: CASGPGTSASTDTQYF. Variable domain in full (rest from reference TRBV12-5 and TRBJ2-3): DARVTQTPRHKVTEMGQEVTMRCQPILGHNTVFWYRQTMMQGLELLAYFRNRAPLDDSGMPKDRFSAEMPDATLATLKIQPSEPRDSAVYFCASGPGTSASTDTQYFGPGTRLTVL.

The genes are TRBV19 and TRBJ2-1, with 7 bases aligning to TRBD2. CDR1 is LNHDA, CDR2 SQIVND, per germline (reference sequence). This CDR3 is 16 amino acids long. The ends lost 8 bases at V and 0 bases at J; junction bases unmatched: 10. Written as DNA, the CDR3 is TGTGCCAGTCTAGTATCGACGGGGGGCTCCTACAATGAGCAGTTCTTC. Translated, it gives CASLVSTGGSYNEQFF.

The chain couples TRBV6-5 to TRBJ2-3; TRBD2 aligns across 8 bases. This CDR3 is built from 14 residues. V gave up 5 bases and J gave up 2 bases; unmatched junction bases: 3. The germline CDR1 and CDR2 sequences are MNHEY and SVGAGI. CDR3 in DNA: TGTGCCAGCAGTATTGGACTAGCCACAGATACGCAGTATTTT. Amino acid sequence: CASSIGLATDTQYF.

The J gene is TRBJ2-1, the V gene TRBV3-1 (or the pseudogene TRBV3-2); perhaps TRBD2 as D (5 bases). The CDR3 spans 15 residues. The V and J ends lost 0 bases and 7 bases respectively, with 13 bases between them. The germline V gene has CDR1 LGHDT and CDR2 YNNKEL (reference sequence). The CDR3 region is CASSQDWASKNEQFF. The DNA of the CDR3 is TGTGCCAGCAGCCAAGATTGGGCTAGCAAGAATGAGCAGTTCTTC.

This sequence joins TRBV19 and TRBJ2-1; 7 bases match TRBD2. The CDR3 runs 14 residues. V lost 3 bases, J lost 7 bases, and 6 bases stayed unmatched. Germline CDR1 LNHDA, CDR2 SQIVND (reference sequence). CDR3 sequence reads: CASSMGGVGNEQFF. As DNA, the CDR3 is TGTGCCAGTAGTATGGGGGGGGTCGGGAATGAGCAGTTCTTC.

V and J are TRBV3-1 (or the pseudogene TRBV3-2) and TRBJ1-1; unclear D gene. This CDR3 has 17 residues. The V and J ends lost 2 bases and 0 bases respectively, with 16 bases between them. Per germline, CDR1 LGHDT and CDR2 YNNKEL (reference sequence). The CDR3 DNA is TGTGCCAGCAGCCAACCCGTCCAGCGGGGTATGAACACTGAAGCTTTCTTT. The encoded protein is CASSQPVQRGMNTEAFF.

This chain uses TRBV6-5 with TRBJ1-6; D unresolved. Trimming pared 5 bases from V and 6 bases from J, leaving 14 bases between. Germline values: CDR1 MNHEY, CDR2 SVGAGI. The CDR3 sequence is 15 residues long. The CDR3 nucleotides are TGTGCCAGCAGTACCTGGGGAGTGTCTAATTCACCCCTCCACTTT. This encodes CASSTWGVSNSPLHF.

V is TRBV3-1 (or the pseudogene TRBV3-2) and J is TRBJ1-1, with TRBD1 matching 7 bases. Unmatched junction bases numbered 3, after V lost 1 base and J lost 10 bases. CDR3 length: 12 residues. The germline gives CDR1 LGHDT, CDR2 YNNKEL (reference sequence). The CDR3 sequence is CASSQGNRGAFF. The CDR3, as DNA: TGTGCCAGCAGCCAAGGAAACAGGGGAGCTTTCTTT.

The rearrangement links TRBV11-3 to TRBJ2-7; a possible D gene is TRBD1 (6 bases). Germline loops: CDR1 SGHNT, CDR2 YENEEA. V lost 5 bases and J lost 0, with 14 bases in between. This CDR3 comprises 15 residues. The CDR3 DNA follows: TGTGCCAGCAGCCCCGGGACATGGAGCTCCTACGAGCAGTACTTC. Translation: CASSPGTWSSYEQYF.

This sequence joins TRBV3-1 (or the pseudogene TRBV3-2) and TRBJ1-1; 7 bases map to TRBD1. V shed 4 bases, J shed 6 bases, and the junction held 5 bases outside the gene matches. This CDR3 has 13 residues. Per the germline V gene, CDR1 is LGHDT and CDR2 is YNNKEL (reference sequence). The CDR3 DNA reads TGTGCCAGCAGCCCCGACCAGGGGGCTGAAGCTTTCTTT. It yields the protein CASSPDQGAEAFF.

The CDR3 nucleotides are TGTGCCAGCAGCCCGAATGGGGCAGGGGTATCAGAGACCCAGTACTTC. It is translated as CASSPNGAGVSETQYF. The chain carries TRBV7-2 and TRBJ2-5, with D possibly TRBD1 on 6 matching bases. Germline assignment: CDR1 SGHTA and CDR2 FQGNSA. The V end lost 5 bases, the J end lost 4 bases, and 20 bases lay between the germline ends. The length of the CDR3 is 16 residues.

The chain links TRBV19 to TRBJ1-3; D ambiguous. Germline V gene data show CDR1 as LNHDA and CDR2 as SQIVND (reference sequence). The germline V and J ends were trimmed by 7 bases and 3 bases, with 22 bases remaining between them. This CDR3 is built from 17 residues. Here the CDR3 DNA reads TGTGCCAGTACCCGCCGATTTGGCGGAGTGTTTGGAAACACCATATATTTT. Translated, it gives CASTRRFGGVFGNTIYF.

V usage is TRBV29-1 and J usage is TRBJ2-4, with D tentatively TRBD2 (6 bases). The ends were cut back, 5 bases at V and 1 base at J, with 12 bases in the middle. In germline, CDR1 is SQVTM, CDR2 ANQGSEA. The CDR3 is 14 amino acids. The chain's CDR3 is CSVLGAGAKNIQYF. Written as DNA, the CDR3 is TGCAGCGTTCTTGGGGCGGGGGCCAAAAACATTCAGTACTTC.

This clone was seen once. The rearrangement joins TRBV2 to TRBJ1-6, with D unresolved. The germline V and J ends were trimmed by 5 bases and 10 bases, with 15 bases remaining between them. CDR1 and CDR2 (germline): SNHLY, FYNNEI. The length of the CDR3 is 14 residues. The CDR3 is CASSSSSAPSPLHF. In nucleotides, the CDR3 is TGTGCCAGCAGTTCATCGTCAGCGCCGTCACCCCTCCACTTT.

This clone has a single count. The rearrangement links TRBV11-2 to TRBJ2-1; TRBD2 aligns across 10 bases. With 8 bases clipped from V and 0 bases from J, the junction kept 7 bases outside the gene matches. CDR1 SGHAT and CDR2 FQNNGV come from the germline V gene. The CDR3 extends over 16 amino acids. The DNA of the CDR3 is TGTGCCAGCTTTAGCGGGAGGTGGGACTCCTACAATGAGCAGTTCTTC. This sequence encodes CASFSGRWDSYNEQFF.

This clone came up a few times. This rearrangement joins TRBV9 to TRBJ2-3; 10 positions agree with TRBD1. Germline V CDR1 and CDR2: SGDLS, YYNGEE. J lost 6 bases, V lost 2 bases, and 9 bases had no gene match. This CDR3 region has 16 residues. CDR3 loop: CASSVGAGQGSDTQYF. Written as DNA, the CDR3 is TGTGCCAGCAGCGTTGGGGCGGGACAGGGGTCGGATACGCAGTATTTT.

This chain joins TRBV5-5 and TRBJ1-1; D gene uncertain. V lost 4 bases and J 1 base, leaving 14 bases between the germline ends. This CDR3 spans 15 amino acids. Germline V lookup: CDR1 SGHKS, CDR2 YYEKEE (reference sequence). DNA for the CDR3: TGTGCCAGCAGCGTACTACCTGAACAGAACACTGAAGCTTTCTTT. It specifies CASSVLPEQNTEAFF.

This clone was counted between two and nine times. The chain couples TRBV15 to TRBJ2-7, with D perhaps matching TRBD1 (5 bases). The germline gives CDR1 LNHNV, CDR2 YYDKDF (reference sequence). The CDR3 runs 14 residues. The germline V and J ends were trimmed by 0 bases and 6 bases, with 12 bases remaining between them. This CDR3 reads CATSRDGQGSEQYF. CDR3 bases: TGTGCCACCAGCAGAGATGGGCAGGGTTCCGAGCAGTACTTC.

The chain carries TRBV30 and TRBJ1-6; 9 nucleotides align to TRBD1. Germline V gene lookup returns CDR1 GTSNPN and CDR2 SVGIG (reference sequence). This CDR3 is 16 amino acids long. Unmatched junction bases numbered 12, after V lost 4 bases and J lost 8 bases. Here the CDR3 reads CAWIPRDRAFYSPLHF. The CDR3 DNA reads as TGTGCCTGGATCCCCCGGGACAGGGCATTTTATTCACCCCTCCACTTT.

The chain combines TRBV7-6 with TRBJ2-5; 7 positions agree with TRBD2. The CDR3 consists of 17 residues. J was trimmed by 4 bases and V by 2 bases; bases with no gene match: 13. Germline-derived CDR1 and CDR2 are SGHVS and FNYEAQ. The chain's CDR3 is CASSLFKMRGGGETQYF. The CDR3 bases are TGTGCCAGCAGCTTATTTAAGATGCGCGGGGGTGGAGAGACCCAGTACTTC.